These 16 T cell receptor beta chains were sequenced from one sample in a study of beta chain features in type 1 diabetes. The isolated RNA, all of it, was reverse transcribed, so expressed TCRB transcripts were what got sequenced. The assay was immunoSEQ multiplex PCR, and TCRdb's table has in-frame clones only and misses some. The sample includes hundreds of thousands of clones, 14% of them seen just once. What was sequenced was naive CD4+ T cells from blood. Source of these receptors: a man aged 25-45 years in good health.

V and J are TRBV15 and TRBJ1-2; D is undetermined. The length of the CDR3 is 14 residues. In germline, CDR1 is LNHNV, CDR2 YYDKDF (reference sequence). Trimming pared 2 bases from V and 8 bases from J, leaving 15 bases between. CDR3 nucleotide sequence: TGTGCCACCAGCAGATTGATGACTAGAGAAGGCTACACCTTC. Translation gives CATSRLMTREGYTF.

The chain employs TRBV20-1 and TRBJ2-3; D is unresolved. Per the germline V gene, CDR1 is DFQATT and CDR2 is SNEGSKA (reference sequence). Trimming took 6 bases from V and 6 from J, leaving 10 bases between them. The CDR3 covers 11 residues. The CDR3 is CSAVVRDTQYF. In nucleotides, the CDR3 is TGCAGTGCCGTCGTGAGGGATACGCAGTATTTT.

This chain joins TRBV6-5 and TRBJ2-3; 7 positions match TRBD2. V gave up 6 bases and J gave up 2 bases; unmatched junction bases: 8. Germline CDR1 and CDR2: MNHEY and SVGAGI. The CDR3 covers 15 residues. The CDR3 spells CASRPLAGATDTQYF. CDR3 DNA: TGTGCCAGCAGACCATTGGCGGGAGCCACAGATACGCAGTATTTT.

The CDR3 sequence: CASSLTGKGFPYTF. The CDR3 DNA reads TGTGCCAGCAGCTTGACAGGGAAGGGTTTTCCCTACACCTTC. This chain links TRBV7-9 with TRBJ1-2; 7 nucleotides align to TRBD1. The CDR3 covers 14 residues. The J segment lost 10 bases and the V segment lost 3 bases, leaving 11 bases of the junction unmatched. Germline assignment: CDR1 SEHNR and CDR2 FQNEAQ (reference sequence).

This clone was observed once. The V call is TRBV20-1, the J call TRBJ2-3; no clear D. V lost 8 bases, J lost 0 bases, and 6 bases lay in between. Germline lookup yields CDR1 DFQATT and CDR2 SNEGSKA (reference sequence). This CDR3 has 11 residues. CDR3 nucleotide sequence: TGCAGTCTAAGGAGCACAGATACGCAGTATTTT. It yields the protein CSLRSTDTQYF.

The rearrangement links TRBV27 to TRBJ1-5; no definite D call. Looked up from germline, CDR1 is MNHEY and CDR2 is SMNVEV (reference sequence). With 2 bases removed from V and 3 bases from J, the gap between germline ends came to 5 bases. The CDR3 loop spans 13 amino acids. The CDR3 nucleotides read TGTGCCAGCAGTTTAGTAGACAATCAGCCCCAGCATTTT. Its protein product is CASSLVDNQPQHF.

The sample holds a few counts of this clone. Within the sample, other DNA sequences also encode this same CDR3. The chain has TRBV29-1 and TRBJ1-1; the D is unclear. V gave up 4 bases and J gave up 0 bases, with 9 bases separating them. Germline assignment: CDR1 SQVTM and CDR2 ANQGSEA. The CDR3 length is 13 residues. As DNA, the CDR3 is TGCAGCGTTGTGCGGGGATTGAACACTGAAGCTTTCTTT. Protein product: CSVVRGLNTEAFF.

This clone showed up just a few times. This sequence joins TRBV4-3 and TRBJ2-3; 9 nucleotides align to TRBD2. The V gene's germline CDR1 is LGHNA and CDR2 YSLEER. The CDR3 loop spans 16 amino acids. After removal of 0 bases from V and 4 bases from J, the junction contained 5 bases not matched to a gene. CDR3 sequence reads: CASSQDPPSGADTQYF. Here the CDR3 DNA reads TGCGCCAGCAGCCAAGATCCTCCTAGCGGGGCAGATACGCAGTATTTT.

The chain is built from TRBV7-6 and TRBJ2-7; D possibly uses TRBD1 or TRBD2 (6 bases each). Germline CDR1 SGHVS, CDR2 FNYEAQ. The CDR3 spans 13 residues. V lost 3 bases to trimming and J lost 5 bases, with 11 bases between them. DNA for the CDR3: TGTGCCAGCAGCTTGTGGGGGGCGGACGAGCAGTACGTC. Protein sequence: CASSLWGADEQYV.

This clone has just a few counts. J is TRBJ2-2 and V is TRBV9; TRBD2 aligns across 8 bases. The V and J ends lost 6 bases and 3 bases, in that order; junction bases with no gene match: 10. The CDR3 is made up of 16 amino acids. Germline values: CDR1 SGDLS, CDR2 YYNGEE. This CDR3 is CASTGGPSGYTGELFF. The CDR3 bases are TGTGCCAGCACCGGGGGGCCTAGCGGGTACACCGGGGAGCTGTTTTTT. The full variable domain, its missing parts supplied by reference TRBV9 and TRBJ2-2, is DSGVTQTPKHLITATGQRVTLRCSPRSGDLSVYWYQQSLDQGLQFLIQYYNGEERAKGNILERFSAQQFPDLHSELNLSSLELGDSALYFCASTGGPSGYTGELFFGEGSRLTVL.

Here the CDR3 DNA reads TGCGCCAGCAGCGCCCGGGACGGAACCTACGAGCAGTACTTC. Protein product: CASSARDGTYEQYF. V is TRBV5-1 and J is TRBJ2-7; D tentatively reads TRBD1 or TRBD2 (5 bases each). Between the trimmed V and J ends, which lost 4 bases and 2 bases, there was a span of 13 bases. This CDR3 region has 14 residues. Germline assignment: CDR1 SGHRS and CDR2 YFSETQ.

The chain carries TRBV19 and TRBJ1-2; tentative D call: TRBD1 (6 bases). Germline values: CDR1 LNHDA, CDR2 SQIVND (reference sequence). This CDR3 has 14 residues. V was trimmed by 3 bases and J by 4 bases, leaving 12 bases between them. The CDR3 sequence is CASSIQAGAYGYTF. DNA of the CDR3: TGTGCCAGTAGTATTCAGGCAGGGGCCTATGGCTACACCTTC.

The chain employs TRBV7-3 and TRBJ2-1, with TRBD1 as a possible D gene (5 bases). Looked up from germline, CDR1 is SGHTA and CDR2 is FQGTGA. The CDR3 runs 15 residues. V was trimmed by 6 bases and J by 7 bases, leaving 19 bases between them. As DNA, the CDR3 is TGTGCCAGCAGTTCAGCCCAGGGTCTAGGGAATGAGCAGTTCTTC. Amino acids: CASSSAQGLGNEQFF.

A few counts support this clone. CDR3 region: CASSQLGIQETQYF. CDR3 DNA: TGCGCCAGCAGCCAACTGGGCATCCAAGAGACCCAGTACTTC. V and J are TRBV4-3 and TRBJ2-5; D remains unclear. CDR1 and CDR2 (germline): LGHNA, YSLEER. The CDR3 is 14 amino acids. V lost 2 bases, J lost 1 base, and 8 bases lay in between.

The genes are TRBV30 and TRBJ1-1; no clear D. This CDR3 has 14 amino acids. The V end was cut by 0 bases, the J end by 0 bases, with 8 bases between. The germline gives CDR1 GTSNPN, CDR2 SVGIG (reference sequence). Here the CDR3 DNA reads TGTGCCTGGAGTGTACGAAGGTTGAACACTGAAGCTTTCTTT. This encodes CAWSVRRLNTEAFF.

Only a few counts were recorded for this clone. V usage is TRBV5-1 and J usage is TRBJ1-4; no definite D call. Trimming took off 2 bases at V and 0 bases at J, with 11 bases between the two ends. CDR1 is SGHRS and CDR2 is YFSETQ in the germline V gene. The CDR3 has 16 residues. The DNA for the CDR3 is TGCGCCAGCAGCTTCGCGTCGCCTACAACTAATGAAAAACTGTTTTTT. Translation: CASSFASPTTNEKLFF.